This T cell receptor (beta chain) was observed in a study of OX40 agonist ivuxolimab in advanced cancers. Per germline, CDR1 MNHNS and CDR2 SASEGT. The CDR3 is 13 residues long. Trimming removed 6 bases from V and 7 bases from J, with 15 bases in between. Notes on the study in general: In general, CD8+ T cells held more expanded clones than CD4+ did, on average.

Remarks on this clone: The antigen is unknown.

Clones were sequenced by immunoSEQ multiplex PCR, and TCRdb holds only the in-frame ones, with some missing. Of tens of thousands of clones listed, around 81% are singletons. The sample in question was CD4+ or CD8+ T cells sorted from blood, obtained in a trial of the OX40 agonist ivuxolimab. This chain links TRBV6-1 with TRBJ1-2; perhaps TRBD1 as D (6 bases). This receptor was taken from an adult with an advanced solid tumor such as melanoma, head and neck, liver or kidney cancer. The CDR3 reads CASRMAGEGGYTF. In DNA, the CDR3 is TGTGCCAGCAGGATGGCAGGGGAAGGTGGCTACACCTTC.